These 28 T cell receptor beta chains originate from one sample sequenced in a study of T cells in Graves' hyperthyroidism and ophthalmopathy. Amplification of TCR beta CDR3 regions was performed using RNA transcripts as template. HTBI primers were employed in a first-round RT-PCR of the TCR CDR3. TCRdb itself ran the multiplex PCR reads through MiXCR, one entry per CDR3 protein. The table lists about 200,000 distinct CDR3 sequences, roughly 17% of them singletons. Sequences were obtained from blood. All receptors derive from a woman between 50 and 59 years old with Graves' hyperthyroidism.

This clonotype was counted many times. This chain connects TRBV3-1 to TRBJ2-1; 9 bases agree with TRBD2. The J segment lost 4 bases and the V segment lost 2 bases, leaving 3 bases of the junction unmatched. From germline, CDR1 is LGHDT and CDR2 YNNKEL (reference sequence). This CDR3 region has 15 residues. The CDR3 region has the DNA TGTGCCAGCAGCCAAATAGCGGGAGCTTACAATGAGCAGTTCTTC. It is translated as CASSQIAGAYNEQFF.

This clonotype was seen ten or more times. The V and J genes are TRBV19 and TRBJ1-5; D is ambiguous. Trimming took off 7 bases at V and 2 bases at J, with 9 bases between the two ends. The CDR3 has 13 residues. Germline V gene lookup returns CDR1 LNHDA and CDR2 SQIVND (reference sequence). The CDR3 coding sequence is TGTGCCAGTAAAACGGGTGGCAATCAGCCCCAGCATTTT. Translating gives CASKTGGNQPQHF. The variable domain in full, completed from reference TRBV19 and TRBJ1-5, reads DGGITQSPKYLFRKEGQNVTLSCEQNLNHDAMYWYRQDPGQGLRLIYYSQIVNDFQKGDIAEGYSVSREKKESFPLTVTSAQKNPTAFYLCASKTGGNQPQHFGDGTRLSIL.

This clonotype was seen a few times. The J gene is TRBJ2-7, the V gene TRBV12-3 or TRBV12-4, with a weak D call TRBD1 (6 bases). V was cut by 8 bases and J by 6 bases, with 14 bases left in between. This CDR3 region has 12 residues. Here the CDR3 reads CASGGGLGEQYF. The DNA for the CDR3 is TGTGCCAGCGGGGGCGGGCTGGGCGAGCAGTACTTC.

The sample holds many counts of this clonotype. CDR3: CASSLRSPRVNTEAFF. The CDR3 DNA sequence: TGTGCCAGCAGTCTACGATCACCCAGGGTGAACACTGAAGCTTTCTTT. V gene TRBV12-3 or TRBV12-4 combines with J gene TRBJ1-1, with D possibly TRBD1 on 5 matching bases. Trimming removed 5 bases from V and 0 bases from J, with 16 bases in between. The CDR3 is 16 residues long.

In its sample, this clonotype was seen a few times. Written as DNA, the CDR3 is TGCAGCGTTGAAGATCAATGGTGGAGAGAGACCCAGTACTTC. Protein: CSVEDQWWRETQYF. The gene calls are TRBV29-1 and TRBJ2-5, with unresolved D. The germline V gene has CDR1 SQVTM and CDR2 ANQGSEA. The CDR3 contains 14 residues. V lost 0 bases and J 4 bases, leaving 12 bases between the germline ends.

Points on this clonotype: This may arise from a read error, as a much more abundant clone is one base away. This chain uses TRBV11-2 with TRBJ2-7; 7 bases are shared with TRBD1. Germline values: CDR1 SGHAT, CDR2 FQNNGV. This CDR3 contains 13 residues. The junction had 5 bases not matched to a gene; V was cut back by 6 bases and J by 3 bases. The CDR3 spells CASSPNRGYEQYF. The CDR3 DNA reads TGTGCCAGCAGTCCTAACAGGGGCTACGAGCAGTACTTC.

This clonotype was observed at least ten times. In DNA, the CDR3 is TGCAGTGCTACCCGTGCGGCCTCCTACGAGCAGTACTTC. Protein product: CSATRAASYEQYF. The V and J genes are TRBV20-1 and TRBJ2-7; no clear D. V lost 4 bases and J lost 0, with 10 bases in between. The CDR3 runs to 13 residues. Germline V gene data show CDR1 as DFQATT and CDR2 as SNEGSKA (reference sequence).

This clonotype was detected ten times or more. This chain connects TRBV7-9 to TRBJ2-1; 7 nucleotides align to TRBD2. The trim removed 4 bases at V and 6 bases at J, leaving 9 bases unmatched. The CDR3 has 15 amino acids. Germline V gives CDR1 SEHNR, CDR2 FQNEAQ (reference sequence). The CDR3 nucleotides are TGTGCCAGCAGCTCCGGGGGGATTCGGGTCAATGAGCAGTTCTTC. Encoded protein: CASSSGGIRVNEQFF. Drawing the rest from reference TRBV7-9 and TRBJ2-1, the complete variable domain is DTGVSQNPRHKITKRGQNVTFRCDPISEHNRLYWYRQTLGQGPEFLTYFQNEAQLEKSRLLSDRFSAERPKGSFSTLEIQRTEQGDSAMYLCASSSGGIRVNEQFFGPGTRLTVL.

This clonotype has just a few counts. The chain is built from TRBV6-2 or TRBV6-3 and TRBJ2-3, with TRBD2 matching 10 bases. Germline V gene lookup returns CDR1 MNHEY and CDR2 SVGEGT. The CDR3 runs to 14 residues. J gave up 4 bases and V 2 bases, and 0 bases lay outside the gene matches. CDR3 nucleotides: TGTGCCAGCAGTTACGGGACTAGCGCAGATACGCAGTATTTT. This sequence encodes CASSYGTSADTQYF.

The chain recombines TRBV29-1 with TRBJ2-7, with D unresolved. Per germline, CDR1 SQVTM and CDR2 ANQGSEA. Trimming cost V 4 bases and J 0 bases, with 10 bases left between them. This CDR3 spans 13 amino acids. The CDR3 is CSVVGSSSYEQYF. CDR3 DNA: TGCAGCGTTGTGGGCAGCAGCTCCTACGAGCAGTACTTC.

The V gene is TRBV3-1, the J gene TRBJ2-1; 8 nucleotides match TRBD1. Looked up from germline, CDR1 is LGHDT and CDR2 is YNNKEL (reference sequence). This CDR3 is built from 16 residues. V shed 0 bases and J 9 bases; nucleotides not matched to a gene: 10. In DNA, the CDR3 is TGTGCCAGCAGCCAAGATCGGAGACAGGGGCTCGGTGAGCAGTTCTTC. Encoded protein: CASSQDRRQGLGEQFF.

About this clonotype: This may stem from a read error, because a much larger clone lies one nucleotide away. This sequence joins TRBV7-9 and TRBJ1-1, with unresolved D. Germline V gene sequence: CDR1 SEHNR, CDR2 FQNEAQ (reference sequence). The CDR3 extends over 13 amino acids. The CDR3 DNA sequence: TGTGCCAGCAGCTTAGCACAAAACACTGAAGCTCTCTTT. This sequence encodes CASSLAQNTEALF.

The chain is built from TRBV12-3 or TRBV12-4 and TRBJ2-5; no definite D call. The J call may be wrong; the DNA end is better matched by TRBJ2-1. This CDR3 is 14 amino acids long. The CDR3, as DNA: TGTGCCAGCAGTGGTCCGGACCTACAAGAGACCCAGTTCTTC. Its protein product is CASSGPDLQETQFF.

This clonotype was counted at least ten times. The chain carries TRBV7-2 and TRBJ1-2, with a possible D match to TRBD1 (5 bases). The germline V and J ends were trimmed by 5 bases and 0 bases, with 13 bases remaining between them. The CDR3 extends over 15 amino acids. Germline V lookup: CDR1 SGHTA, CDR2 FQGNSA. The CDR3 reads CASSVQGASNYGYTF. CDR3 DNA sequence: TGTGCCAGCAGCGTCCAAGGGGCTTCTAACTATGGCTACACCTTC.

The sample holds many counts of this clonotype. This sequence joins TRBV7-8 and TRBJ2-1, with 11 positions matching TRBD2. This CDR3 contains 14 residues. The germline gives CDR1 SGHVS, CDR2 FQNEAQ. Germline trimming cut 7 bases from V and 5 bases from J; bases unmatched to any gene: 4. CDR3 sequence reads: CASKTSGINNEQFF. CDR3 nucleotides: TGTGCCAGCAAGACTAGCGGGATCAACAATGAGCAGTTCTTC. Supplemented by reference TRBV7-8 and TRBJ2-1, the full variable domain reads GAGVSQSPRYKVAKRGQDVALRCDPISGHVSLFWYQQALGQGPEFLTYFQNEAQLDKSGLPSDRFFAERPEGSVSTLKIQRTQQEDSAVYLCASKTSGINNEQFFGPGTRLTVL.

This clonotype was seen only a few times. The rearrangement links TRBV2 to TRBJ1-4; TRBD1 aligns across 8 bases. CDR1 is SNHLY and CDR2 is FYNNEI in the germline V gene. The CDR3 extends over 14 amino acids. V trimming: 4 bases; J trimming: 8 bases; junction bases outside the gene matches: 6. In DNA form, the CDR3 reads TGTGCCAGCAGTGGGACAGGGATTCGCGAAAAACTGTTTTTT. Amino acids: CASSGTGIREKLFF.

This clonotype was found many times. The DNA of the CDR3 is TGTGCCAGTAGACAGAACAATGAGCAGTTCTTC. This encodes CASRQNNEQFF. This rearrangement joins TRBV19 to TRBJ2-1; D is ambiguous. This CDR3 spans 11 amino acids. Trimming left V 6 bases short and J 5 bases short, with 5 bases between. The V gene's germline CDR1 is LNHDA and CDR2 SQIVND (reference sequence).

This clonotype showed up just a few times. The chain combines TRBV19 with TRBJ2-1; D might be TRBD1 (5 bases). This CDR3 is 13 amino acids long. Trimming stripped 4 bases from V and 8 bases from J, with 12 bases between. Germline V CDR1 and CDR2: LNHDA, SQIVND (reference sequence). In DNA, the CDR3 is TGTGCCAGTAGTAGTCAGGGTGGCGATGAGCAGTTCTTC. The encoded protein is CASSSQGGDEQFF.

This clonotype has at least ten counts. The CDR3 reads CASSSSWSQETQYF. CDR3 in DNA: TGTGCCAGCAGTTCCTCGTGGAGTCAAGAGACCCAGTACTTC. The gene calls are TRBV28 and TRBJ2-5; D is unresolved. Germline CDR1 reads MDHEN; CDR2 reads SYDVKM. The V end lost 4 bases, the J end lost 2 bases, and 11 bases lay between the germline ends. CDR3 length: 14 residues.

About this clonotype itself: This clone may be a read error of a much larger clone one base away. The rearrangement uses TRBV7-3 and TRBJ2-7; D call uncertain. Germline V gene data show CDR1 as SGHTA and CDR2 as FQGTGA. The CDR3 consists of 18 residues. Written as DNA, the CDR3 is TGTGCCAGCAACTTAAATCCTTCGCTCGAACAACCCTCCTACGAGCAGTACTTC. Translating it yields CASNLNPSLEQPSYEQYF.

The chain couples TRBV6-1 to TRBJ1-1; D is unresolved. CDR1 and CDR2 from the germline V gene are MNHNS and SASEGT. V was pared by 6 bases and J by 3 bases, with 11 bases between. This CDR3 contains 13 residues. CDR3 in amino acids: CASRFGSDTEAFF. CDR3 nucleotides: TGTGCCAGCAGGTTTGGGTCGGACACTGAAGCTTTCTTT.

This clonotype was seen at least ten times. The chain uses TRBV3-1 and TRBJ2-7; 7 nucleotides agree with TRBD1. Trimming took 1 base from V and 2 from J; bases not matched to a gene: 2. Germline CDR1 is LGHDT and CDR2 is YNNKEL (reference sequence). The CDR3 sequence is 14 residues long. The CDR3 region is CASSQGDSTYEQYF. CDR3 in DNA: TGTGCCAGCAGCCAAGGGGACAGTACCTACGAGCAGTACTTC.

Details on this clonotype: A much larger clone lies one base from this, so it may be a read error. The rearrangement uses TRBV28 and TRBJ1-5; 8 bases fit TRBD1. Germline CDR1 is MDHEN and CDR2 is SYDVKM. The CDR3 has 14 residues. In nucleotides, the CDR3 is TGTGCCCGCAGTTTAGCAGGGGGCGATCAGCCCCAGCATTTT. It is translated as CARSLAGGDQPQHF.

This clonotype was seen repeatedly, ten times or more. The chain is built from TRBV6-5 and TRBJ2-3; 12 bases fit TRBD2. V trimming: 2 bases; J trimming: 3 bases; junction bases outside the gene matches: 0. CDR3 length: 15 amino acids. CDR1 and CDR2 (germline): MNHEY, SVGAGI. The CDR3 here is CASSYGLAGTDTQYF. In nucleotides, the CDR3 is TGTGCCAGCAGTTACGGACTAGCGGGAACAGATACGCAGTATTTT.

The sample holds a few counts of this clonotype. Possible read error: a much larger clone is one base away. The V gene is TRBV6-1, the J gene TRBJ1-6; D remains ambiguous. Trimming took 8 bases from V and 10 from J, leaving 18 bases between them. Germline lookup yields CDR1 MNHNS and CDR2 SASEGT. The CDR3 covers 14 residues. The CDR3 DNA follows: TGTGCCAGCGGCCGTGGACCGGTCGACTCACCCCTCCACTTT. It encodes CASGRGPVDSPLHF.

This clonotype has ten or more counts. The gene calls are TRBV30 and TRBJ2-1; 7 bases match TRBD1. With V trimmed by 4 bases and J by 9 bases, 9 bases remained unmatched. This CDR3 spans 13 amino acids. CDR1 GTSNPN and CDR2 SVGIG come from the germline V gene (reference sequence). CDR3 sequence: CAWTRQGGVEQFF. The CDR3 DNA reads as TGTGCCTGGACCCGACAGGGTGGTGTTGAGCAGTTCTTC.

V is TRBV27 and J is TRBJ2-3; TRBD2 agrees at 8 bases. With V trimmed by 4 bases and J by 7 bases, 7 bases remained unmatched. Germline V gene data show CDR1 as MNHEY and CDR2 as SMNVEV (reference sequence). The CDR3 extends over 14 amino acids. CDR3 DNA: TGTGCCAGCAGTTCTCCGACTAGCGTGTATACGCAGTATTTT. It specifies CASSSPTSVYTQYF.

This clonotype was found many times. The genes are TRBV12-3 or TRBV12-4 and TRBJ2-7; 9 nucleotides agree with TRBD1. This CDR3 spans 16 amino acids. V shed 4 bases and J 2 bases; nucleotides not matched to a gene: 9. The chain's CDR3 is CASSYAGTGTAYEQYF. The CDR3, as DNA: TGTGCCAGCAGTTACGCCGGGACAGGGACAGCCTACGAGCAGTACTTC.